This passage covers 30 T cell receptor beta chains from one sample sequenced in a study of OX40 agonist ivuxolimab in advanced cancers. Sequencing was performed with immunoSEQ multiplex PCR; in TCRdb, only in-frame clones are kept and a portion is missing. The sample includes 20,000 to 25,000 clones, over 80% of them seen just once. The sequences come from CD4+ or CD8+ T cells sorted from blood, collected in a trial of the OX40 agonist ivuxolimab. Receptors were obtained from an adult with an advanced solid tumor such as melanoma, head and neck, liver or kidney cancer.

CDR3 sequence reads: CASSEGDRVNIQYF. CDR3 nucleotide sequence: TGTGCCAGCAGTGAAGGGGACAGGGTGAACATTCAGTACTTC. The chain couples TRBV2 to TRBJ2-4, with 9 bases lining up with TRBD1. Germline assignment: CDR1 SNHLY and CDR2 FYNNEI. This CDR3 is 14 amino acids long. Germline trimming cut 1 base from V and 7 bases from J; bases unmatched to any gene: 2.

The V call is TRBV5-4, the J call TRBJ2-5, with D possibly matching TRBD2 (5 bases). Deletions cut 1 base from V and 7 bases from J, with 17 bases between. The CDR3 spans 15 residues. The V gene's germline CDR1 is SGHNT and CDR2 YYREEE (reference sequence). The CDR3 DNA reads TGTGCCAGCAGCTTGTTGTACAGCCCTGCGGGGACCCAGTACTTC. Translated, it gives CASSLLYSPAGTQYF.

The J gene is TRBJ2-1, the V gene TRBV5-1, with TRBD1 identical over 8 bases. Germline CDR1 and CDR2: SGHRS and YFSETQ. The trim removed 4 bases at V and 0 bases at J, leaving 24 bases unmatched. There are 22 residues in the CDR3. The CDR3 loop reads CASSPLGDPDRDLGPSYNEQFF. The CDR3 region has the DNA TGCGCCAGCAGCCCGCTAGGGGACCCGGACAGGGATCTTGGTCCCTCCTACAATGAGCAGTTCTTC. Complete variable domain (other parts from reference TRBV5-1 and TRBJ2-1): KAGVTQTPRYLIKTRGQQVTLSCSPISGHRSVSWYQQTPGQGLQFLFEYFSETQRNKGNFPGRFSGRQFSNSRSEMNVSTLELGDSALYLCASSPLGDPDRDLGPSYNEQFFGPGTRLTVL.

J is TRBJ1-2 and V is TRBV29-1; D perhaps matches TRBD1 (5 bases). The germline gives CDR1 SQVTM, CDR2 ANQGSEA. Trimming cost V 4 bases and J 4 bases, with 13 bases left between them. The CDR3 extends over 13 amino acids. CDR3 in amino acids: CSVGVRDSYGYTF. For the CDR3, the DNA is TGCAGCGTTGGGGTGCGAGACAGCTATGGCTACACCTTC. Complete variable domain (other parts from reference TRBV29-1 and TRBJ1-2): SAVISQKPSRDICQRGTSLTIQCQVDSQVTMMFWYRQQPGQSLTLIATANQGSEATYESGFVIDKFPISRPNLTFSTLTVSNMSPEDSSIYLCSVGVRDSYGYTFGSGTRLTVV.

The chain carries TRBV30 and TRBJ2-2, with D perhaps TRBD2 (5 bases). Per the germline V gene, CDR1 is GTSNPN and CDR2 is SVGIG (reference sequence). CDR3 length equals 13 residues. Trimming removed 0 bases at V and 4 bases at J, with 6 bases between. The CDR3 loop is CAWSVGGTGELFF. The CDR3 DNA is TGTGCCTGGAGTGTCGGAGGCACCGGGGAGCTGTTTTTT.

The chain uses TRBV7-9 and TRBJ1-1; the match to TRBD1 covers 9 bases. CDR1 and CDR2 from the germline V gene are SEHNR and FQNEAQ (reference sequence). CDR3 length: 13 residues. J gave up 8 bases and V 5 bases, and 6 bases lay outside the gene matches. The CDR3 coding sequence is TGTGCCAGCAGCGTTACAGGGGGCACCGAAGCTTTCTTT. This sequence encodes CASSVTGGTEAFF.

This chain links TRBV27 with TRBJ1-1, with 7 positions matching TRBD1. Trimming cost V 7 bases and J 1 base; bases outside gene matches: 12. CDR1 and CDR2 from the germline V gene are MNHEY and SMNVEV (reference sequence). The CDR3 has 16 residues. CDR3 amino acids: CASTQGGRDANTEAFF. For the CDR3, the DNA is TGTGCCAGCACTCAGGGGGGCCGGGATGCGAACACTGAAGCTTTCTTT.

This chain connects TRBV2 to TRBJ2-7, with D possibly being TRBD1 (6 bases). The CDR3 consists of 12 residues. Germline V gives CDR1 SNHLY, CDR2 FYNNEI. Trimming removed 1 base from V and 10 bases from J, with 11 bases in between. CDR3 loop: CASSEETGRQYF. The CDR3 nucleotides are TGTGCCAGCAGTGAAGAGACAGGAAGACAGTACTTC.

V is TRBV10-3 and J is TRBJ1-3; possible D gene TRBD1, 6 bases. The V and J ends lost 4 bases and 1 base respectively, with 23 bases between them. The CDR3 extends over 19 amino acids. Germline CDR1 and CDR2: ENHRY and SYGVKD. The CDR3 sequence is CAISVSLDETGRSGNTIYF. Written as DNA, the CDR3 is TGTGCCATCAGTGTTTCGCTAGACGAAACAGGGCGATCTGGAAACACCATATATTTT.

In its sample, this clone was seen once. The gene calls are TRBV5-4 and TRBJ1-2; 7 nucleotides match TRBD1. Per the germline V gene, CDR1 is SGHNT and CDR2 is YYREEE (reference sequence). The V and J ends lost 2 bases and 6 bases, in that order; junction bases with no gene match: 10. The CDR3 covers 15 residues. CDR3 sequence reads: CASSLGSGGLDGYTF. The DNA for the CDR3 is TGTGCCAGCAGCTTAGGATCAGGGGGATTGGATGGCTACACCTTC.

The V gene is TRBV10-2, the J gene TRBJ1-2; tentative D call: TRBD1 (6 bases). The CDR3 is 14 amino acids. V was pared by 6 bases and J by 2 bases, with 13 bases between. Germline V gene data show CDR1 as WSHSY and CDR2 as SAAADI. This chain's CDR3 is CASSEGERNYGYTF. As DNA, the CDR3 is TGCGCCAGCAGCGAGGGGGAGAGAAACTATGGCTACACCTTC.

The chain uses TRBV5-6 and TRBJ2-3; 7 positions match TRBD1. Germline lookup yields CDR1 SGHDT and CDR2 YYEEEE. J gave up 4 bases and V 4 bases, and 6 bases lay outside the gene matches. The CDR3 runs 14 residues. In DNA, the CDR3 is TGTGCCAGCAGCCCACAGGGGTTCGCAGATACGCAGTATTTT. Protein sequence: CASSPQGFADTQYF. The variable domain in full, with the rest retrieved from reference TRBV5-6 and TRBJ2-3, is DAGVTQSPTHLIKTRGQQVTLRCSPKSGHDTVSWYQQALGQGPQFIFQYYEEEERQRGNFPDRFSGHQFPNYSSELNVNALLLGDSALYLCASSPQGFADTQYFGPGTRLTVL.

This clone was seen a single time. This chain connects TRBV5-1 to TRBJ2-7; D may match TRBD1 or TRBD2 (5 bases each). Trimming stripped 0 bases from V and 6 bases from J, with 10 bases between. Germline V lookup: CDR1 SGHRS, CDR2 YFSETQ. The CDR3 runs 13 residues. CDR3 region: CASSLEGDLEQYF. In nucleotides, the CDR3 is TGCGCCAGCAGCTTGGAAGGGGACCTCGAGCAGTACTTC.

The chain employs TRBV19 and TRBJ2-7; no firm D call. Deletions cut 8 bases from V and 2 bases from J, with 7 bases between. This CDR3 region has 11 residues. CDR1 and CDR2 (germline): LNHDA, SQIVND (reference sequence). CDR3 amino acids: CASGVAYEQYF. Here the CDR3 DNA reads TGTGCCAGTGGGGTGGCCTACGAGCAGTACTTC.

The chain carries TRBV4-1 and TRBJ2-1; 9 positions agree with TRBD2. The length of the CDR3 is 17 residues. The germline V gene encodes CDR1 MGHRA and CDR2 YSYEKL. J was trimmed by 9 bases and V by 1 base; bases with no gene match: 13. In DNA form, the CDR3 reads TGCGCCAGCAGCCAAGCGTGGGGACTAGCCGACAAGGGTGAGCAGTTCTTC. Protein sequence: CASSQAWGLADKGEQFF.

The chain is built from TRBV6-1 and TRBJ2-1, with D hard to call. The CDR3 totals 15 residues. In germline, CDR1 is MNHNS, CDR2 SASEGT. With 2 bases removed from V and 5 bases from J, the gap between germline ends came to 13 bases. CDR3 loop: CASSERWADHNEQFF. For the CDR3, the DNA is TGTGCCAGCAGTGAAAGGTGGGCAGACCACAATGAGCAGTTCTTC.

V gene TRBV5-1 combines with J gene TRBJ1-2, with D possibly matching TRBD1 (5 bases). The germline V and J ends were trimmed by 0 bases and 8 bases, with 11 bases remaining between them. CDR3 size: 13 residues. CDR1 and CDR2 (germline): SGHRS, YFSETQ. The CDR3 reads CASSLEGDRGYTF. The CDR3 region has the DNA TGCGCCAGCAGCTTGGAAGGGGATCGGGGCTACACCTTC.

This clone is a singleton in its sample. The chain carries TRBV5-6 and TRBJ1-6; D gene unclear. The V gene lost 1 base and the J gene lost 7 bases, with 15 bases spanning the gap. Per germline, CDR1 SGHDT and CDR2 YYEEEE. This CDR3 has 16 residues. CDR3 region: CASSLRRAGGNSPLHF. In DNA, the CDR3 is TGTGCCAGCAGCTTGCGACGGGCGGGTGGGAATTCACCCCTCCACTTT. The whole variable domain, remainder taken from reference TRBV5-6 and TRBJ1-6, is DAGVTQSPTHLIKTRGQQVTLRCSPKSGHDTVSWYQQALGQGPQFIFQYYEEEERQRGNFPDRFSGHQFPNYSSELNVNALLLGDSALYLCASSLRRAGGNSPLHFGNGTRLTVT.

The chain employs TRBV11-2 and TRBJ2-7; D unclear. This CDR3 comprises 13 residues. With 1 base removed from V and 1 base from J, the gap between germline ends came to 5 bases. The germline CDR1 and CDR2 sequences are SGHAT and FQNNGV. CDR3 sequence: CASSLGVSYEQYF. The CDR3 DNA reads as TGTGCCAGCAGCTTAGGGGTGTCCTACGAGCAGTACTTC.

V and J are TRBV6-5 and TRBJ1-5; D is perhaps TRBD1 (5 bases). The germline V gene has CDR1 MNHEY and CDR2 SVGAGI. The CDR3 length is 15 residues. Trimming shortened V by 0 bases and J by 1 base, and 7 bases separated the two germline ends. The CDR3 sequence: CASSYSAGSNQPQHF. CDR3 in DNA: TGTGCCAGCAGTTACTCGGCAGGGAGCAATCAGCCCCAGCATTTT.

The chain employs TRBV4-1 and TRBJ2-3; 12 bases are shared with TRBD2. The germline V gene encodes CDR1 MGHRA and CDR2 YSYEKL. V lost 4 bases and J lost 5; bases outside the gene matches: 7. There are 16 residues in the CDR3. The CDR3 DNA reads TGCGCCAGCAGCCCGCGGACTAGCGGGGCGTTAGATACGCAGTATTTT. Translated: CASSPRTSGALDTQYF.

The J gene is TRBJ2-7, the V gene TRBV19; 8 nucleotides match TRBD1. Germline CDR1 reads LNHDA; CDR2 reads SQIVND (reference sequence). V shed 5 bases and J 1 base; nucleotides not matched to a gene: 4. There are 14 residues in the CDR3. CDR3 nucleotides: TGTGCCAGTAGTCGGACAGGGTCTTCCTACGAGCAGTACTTC. Its protein is CASSRTGSSYEQYF.

CDR3: CASSYLGTGAVAGELFF. The CDR3 DNA follows: TGTGCCAGCAGTTACCTCGGGACAGGGGCGGTCGCCGGGGAGCTGTTTTTT. This chain links TRBV27 with TRBJ2-2, with 10 bases matching TRBD1. With V trimmed by 4 bases and J by 6 bases, 11 bases remained unmatched. Germline V gene data show CDR1 as MNHEY and CDR2 as SMNVEV (reference sequence). The CDR3 totals 17 residues.

The chain combines TRBV5-4 with TRBJ2-5; 7 positions agree with TRBD1. The ends lost 5 bases at V and 5 bases at J; junction bases unmatched: 12. Germline V gene sequence: CDR1 SGHNT, CDR2 YYREEE (reference sequence). The CDR3 length is 15 residues. CDR3 residues: CASRPGQALGETQYF. CDR3 sequence (DNA): TGTGCCAGCAGACCCGGACAGGCCCTAGGGGAGACCCAGTACTTC.

The chain couples TRBV29-1 to TRBJ2-1; the D is unclear. Trimming took 5 bases from V and 3 from J, leaving 2 bases between them. The CDR3 covers 10 residues. Germline V CDR1 and CDR2: SQVTM, ANQGSEA. CDR3 in DNA: TGCAGCGTTTACTACAATGAGCAGTTCTTC. It codes for CSVYYNEQFF.

V is TRBV5-4 and J is TRBJ2-7; D is tentatively TRBD1 or TRBD2 (6 bases each). The CDR3 has 16 amino acids. V was cut by 4 bases and J by 0 bases, with 17 bases left in between. Per the germline V gene, CDR1 is SGHNT and CDR2 is YYREEE (reference sequence). The DNA of the CDR3 is TGTGCCAGCAGCACTCCCGGAGGGGGGCCCTCCTACGAGCAGTACTTC. Its translation: CASSTPGGGPSYEQYF.

The V gene is TRBV11-1, the J gene TRBJ2-7, with D maybe TRBD1 (6 bases). The CDR3 loop spans 14 amino acids. Deletions cut 5 bases from V and 7 bases from J, with 18 bases between. CDR1 is SGHAT and CDR2 is FQDESV in the germline V gene (reference sequence). The CDR3 nucleotides read TGTGCCAGCAGCGAGACTACCGGGACACATGAGCAGTACTTC. Protein sequence: CASSETTGTHEQYF.

The chain recombines TRBV11-2 with TRBJ2-3; D may be TRBD2 (7 bases). The V and J ends lost 5 bases and 2 bases respectively, with 17 bases between them. This CDR3 has 16 amino acids. The germline gives CDR1 SGHAT, CDR2 FQNNGV. The CDR3 bases are TGTGCCAGCAGCGACCCCGGGGGGCCTGACACAGATACGCAGTATTTT. Its translation: CASSDPGGPDTDTQYF.

The chain links TRBV5-6 to TRBJ1-2; no firm D call. Trimming left V 0 bases short and J 1 base short, with 10 bases between. CDR1 is SGHDT and CDR2 is YYEEEE in the germline V gene. This CDR3 region has 15 residues. The CDR3 DNA reads as TGTGCCAGCAGCTTGGGACGGGATATTAACTATGGCTACACCTTC. Translated: CASSLGRDINYGYTF.

The V gene is TRBV7-9, the J gene TRBJ1-1, with D possibly being TRBD1 (5 bases). The CDR3 has 15 residues. Germline CDR1 SEHNR, CDR2 FQNEAQ (reference sequence). V dropped 0 bases and J dropped 1 base, with 9 bases sitting between them. The CDR3 loop is CASSLALTENTEAFF. The CDR3, as DNA: TGTGCCAGCAGCTTAGCGTTGACAGAGAACACTGAAGCTTTCTTT. Filled out from reference TRBV7-9 and TRBJ1-1, the complete variable domain reads DTGVSQNPRHKITKRGQNVTFRCDPISEHNRLYWYRQTLGQGPEFLTYFQNEAQLEKSRLLSDRFSAERPKGSFSTLEIQRTEQGDSAMYLCASSLALTENTEAFFGQGTRLTVV.